This is a list of T cell receptor beta chains from one sample in a study of T-cell reconstitution after alpha-beta-depleted transplantation in children. Each CDR3 protein is one row after TCRdb ran MiXCR on the PCR reads. The sample yields approximately 79,000 distinct CDR3 sequences, around 18% seen once. This sample comprised PBMCs, mostly from graft donor cells, obtained 360 days after TCRalphabeta/CD19-depleted stem cell transplant. The receptors come from a male patient between 2 and 10 years old who had a stem cell transplant for acute lymphoblastic leukemia, so the T cells may come from the graft donor. CDR3s include the opening cysteine and the closing phenylalanine or tryptophan. D genes are given only for firm matches. Where a row states a size, it is once, few, many or the class of an expanded clone; other rows omit it.

v_gene	len	d_gene	j_gene	abundance	CDR3aa	CDR3nt
TRBV6-5	18	TRBD1	TRBJ2-6	NA	CASSNRDRVFSGANVLTF	TGTGCCAGCAGTAACCGGGACAGGGTCTTCTCTGGGGCCAACGTCCTGACTTTC
TRBV11-2	15	NA	TRBJ1-2	few	CASSLEGAAGRGYTF	TGTGCCAGCAGCTTAGAAGGAGCGGCAGGGAGGGGCTACACCTTC
TRBV10-3	13	TRBD2	TRBJ2-7	NA	CATLRAGGLEQYF	TGTGCCACTCTCAGGGCGGGAGGTCTCGAGCAGTACTTC
TRBV25-1	14	TRBD2	TRBJ2-1	few	CASSRLAGGNEQFF	TGTGCCAGCAGTAGGCTAGCGGGAGGTAATGAGCAGTTCTTC
TRBV20-1	11	TRBD2	TRBJ2-5	many	CSLAGVETQYF	TGCAGTCTGGCGGGAGTAGAGACCCAGTACTTC
TRBV19	14	TRBD1	TRBJ1-1	NA	CASLPGTANTEAFF	TGTGCCAGCCTTCCCGGGACAGCGAACACTGAAGCTTTCTTT
TRBV12-3/TRBV12-4	16	TRBD2	TRBJ2-4	NA	CASSFAGGPLVNIQYF	TGTGCCAGCAGTTTCGCGGGAGGGCCTTTGGTAAACATTCAGTACTTC
TRBV6-5	15	NA	TRBJ1-2	many	CASSPLDRIFHGYTF	TGTGCCAGCAGTCCCTTAGACCGGATCTTCCATGGCTACACCTTC
TRBV12-3/TRBV12-4	15	TRBD1	TRBJ1-4	NA	CASRGQFATNEKLFF	TGTGCCAGCAGGGGACAGTTTGCAACTAATGAAAAACTGTTTTTT
TRBV6-5	14	TRBD1	TRBJ1-2	many	CASSIDRGRGGYTF	TGTGCCAGCAGTATCGACAGGGGGCGCGGTGGCTACACCTTC
TRBV24-1	17	TRBD1	TRBJ1-5	few	CATSDPPADRVNQPQHF	TGTGCCACCAGTGATCCCCCCGCTGACAGGGTCAATCAGCCCCAGCATTTT
TRBV11-2	13	NA	TRBJ1-4	few	CASSLWHHEKLFF	TGTGCCAGCAGCTTATGGCATCATGAAAAACTGTTTTTT
TRBV5-1	16	TRBD2	TRBJ2-1	NA	CASSLGLAGGGDEQFF	TGCGCCAGCAGCTTGGGACTAGCGGGAGGGGGCGATGAGCAGTTCTTC
TRBV12-3/TRBV12-4	14	NA	TRBJ2-7	NA	CASSGPIPFYEQYF	TGTGCCAGCAGTGGGCCCATTCCCTTCTACGAGCAGTACTTC
TRBV27	15	TRBD1	TRBJ1-5	few	CASSSGTGGTQPQHF	TGTGCCAGCAGCTCCGGGACAGGGGGCACTCAGCCCCAGCATTTT
TRBV7-9	13	NA	TRBJ1-4	few	CASSSLANEKLFF	TGTGCCAGCAGCAGTTTAGCAAATGAAAAACTGTTTTTT
TRBV12-3/TRBV12-4	15	NA	TRBJ1-1	NA	CASTPAGSLNTEAFF	TGTGCCAGCACTCCCGCGGGTTCTCTGAACACTGAAGCTTTCTTT
TRBV7-9	15	TRBD2	TRBJ2-1	few	CASSFLAGVYNEQFF	TGTGCCAGCAGCTTCCTAGCGGGAGTCTACAATGAGCAGTTCTTC
TRBV5-1	14	TRBD1	TRBJ2-3	many	CASSYGTGADTQYF	TGCGCCAGCAGCTACGGGACAGGGGCAGATACGCAGTATTTT
TRBV12-3/TRBV12-4	14	NA	TRBJ1-4	many	CASSKTGQNEKLFF	TGTGCCAGCAGCAAAACAGGGCAGAACGAAAAACTGTTTTTT
TRBV5-1	13	TRBD2	TRBJ2-2	few	CASKTSGGGELFF	TGCGCCAGTAAGACTAGCGGAGGAGGGGAGCTGTTTTTT
TRBV5-1	16	TRBD2	TRBJ2-5	NA	CASSPYGGRGGETQYF	TGCGCCAGCAGCCCGTATGGCGGGAGGGGTGGAGAGACCCAGTACTTC
TRBV5-6	14	NA	TRBJ2-3	NA	CASSLDGRADTQYF	TGTGCCAGCAGCTTGGATGGGAGAGCAGATACGCAGTATTTT
TRBV4-1	16	TRBD2	TRBJ2-1	few	CASSQGLAGSYNEQFF	TGCGCCAGCAGCCAAGGGCTAGCGGGCTCCTACAATGAGCAGTTCTTC
TRBV7-9	17	TRBD2	TRBJ2-7	NA	CASSLVLASGTSYEQYF	TGTGCCAGCAGCTTAGTCTTGGCTAGCGGGACTTCCTACGAGCAGTACTTC
TRBV5-1	17	TRBD1	TRBJ2-2	NA	CASSLAAGGRGTGELFF	TGCGCCAGCAGCTTGGCCGCAGGGGGTCGGGGCACCGGGGAGCTGTTTTTT
TRBV20-1	13	TRBD1	TRBJ2-7	few	CSATTGRSGEQYF	TGCAGTGCTACGACAGGGAGAAGTGGCGAGCAGTACTTC
TRBV9	13	NA	TRBJ1-6	many	CASSVLFNSPLHF	TGTGCCAGCAGCGTACTTTTTAATTCACCCCTCCACTTT
TRBV10-3	13	NA	TRBJ2-4	few	CAIGNLAKNIQYF	TGTGCCATCGGGAATCTAGCCAAAAACATTCAGTACTTC
TRBV10-3	11	NA	TRBJ1-2	NA	CAISAGYGYTF	TGTGCCATCAGTGCGGGCTATGGCTACACCTTC
TRBV4-2	17	TRBD2	TRBJ2-1	NA	CASSPPLLALGPGEQFF	TGTGCCAGCAGCCCCCCCTTACTAGCGCTTGGCCCCGGGGAGCAGTTCTTC
TRBV7-9	14	TRBD1	TRBJ2-7	NA	CASSWEGTAYEQYF	TGTGCCAGCAGCTGGGAAGGGACAGCCTACGAGCAGTACTTC
TRBV18	12	NA	TRBJ2-1	many	CASSPPGTEQFF	TGTGCCAGCTCACCACCGGGGACAGAGCAGTTCTTC
TRBV7-9	11	NA	TRBJ2-3	NA	CASSLGHTQYF	TGTGCCAGCAGCTTAGGTCATACGCAGTATTTT
TRBV10-1	15	TRBD2	TRBJ2-1	NA	CASSRGGSGRGEQFF	TGCGCCAGCAGCAGGGGAGGTAGCGGGAGAGGTGAGCAGTTCTTC
TRBV12-3/TRBV12-4	16	TRBD2	TRBJ2-1	few	CASSFLIYSGRVEQFF	TGTGCCAGCAGTTTTTTAATTTACAGCGGGAGAGTTGAGCAGTTCTTC
TRBV12-3/TRBV12-4	15	TRBD2	TRBJ2-3	many	CASSLVSSGRDTQYF	TGTGCCAGCAGTTTAGTTTCTAGCGGGAGAGATACGCAGTATTTT
TRBV24-1	15	NA	TRBJ2-5	many	CATSAPTGGWETQYF	TGTGCCACCAGTGCCCCCACCGGGGGCTGGGAGACCCAGTACTTC
TRBV10-3	17	TRBD2	TRBJ2-1	NA	CAISPTKRLAGDNEQFF	TGTGCCATCAGTCCAACCAAGAGACTAGCGGGAGACAATGAGCAGTTCTTC
TRBV4-1	14	NA	TRBJ2-7	NA	CASSLRLGAYEQYF	TGCGCCAGCAGCCTCAGGCTGGGGGCCTACGAGCAGTACTTC
TRBV6-5	13	NA	TRBJ1-2	NA	CASSSDSQRGYTF	TGTGCCAGCAGTTCTGACAGCCAGCGGGGCTACACCTTC
TRBV7-9	14	NA	TRBJ2-3	NA	CASSLAVRADTQYF	TGTGCCAGCAGCTTAGCAGTCCGGGCAGATACGCAGTATTTT
TRBV7-9	14	TRBD1	TRBJ2-7	NA	CASSLGRDRVEQYF	TGTGCCAGCAGCCTAGGCCGGGACAGGGTCGAGCAGTACTTC
TRBV5-1	14	TRBD1	TRBJ1-6	NA	CASSSGQWNSPLHF	TGCGCCAGCAGCTCGGGACAGTGGAATTCACCCCTCCACTTT
TRBV10-3	13	TRBD1	TRBJ2-7	NA	CAISGDRDYEQYF	TGTGCCATCAGTGGAGACAGGGACTACGAGCAGTACTTC
TRBV7-9	16	NA	TRBJ2-2	few	CASSPSSGRRFGELFF	TGTGCCAGCAGCCCCTCGTCAGGTCGTAGGTTCGGGGAGCTGTTTTTT
TRBV7-9	11	NA	TRBJ2-7	few	CASSVINEQYF	TGTGCCAGCAGCGTGATCAACGAGCAGTACTTC
TRBV11-2	14	TRBD2	TRBJ2-1	few	CATRMTSGRNEQFF	TGTGCCACGCGGATGACTAGCGGGAGAAATGAGCAGTTCTTC
TRBV6-1	16	TRBD1	TRBJ2-2	NA	CASSPPRTGWVGELFF	TGTGCCAGCAGCCCCCCGAGGACAGGGTGGGTCGGGGAGCTGTTTTTT
TRBV29-1	15	NA	TRBJ2-7	once	CSVDDHRRSSYEQYF	TGCAGCGTTGACGACCACAGGAGGAGCTCCTACGAGCAGTACTTC
TRBV5-1	14	NA	TRBJ2-5	NA	CASSQRTAQETQYF	TGCGCCAGCAGTCAGAGGACAGCACAAGAGACCCAGTACTTC
TRBV6-1	15	TRBD2	TRBJ2-7	few	CASSSGLAGSYEQYF	TGTGCCAGCAGCTCCGGACTAGCGGGATCCTACGAGCAGTACTTC
TRBV10-2	13	NA	TRBJ2-7	NA	CASIGTLIDEQYF	TGCGCCAGCATTGGGACCTTGATTGACGAGCAGTACTTC